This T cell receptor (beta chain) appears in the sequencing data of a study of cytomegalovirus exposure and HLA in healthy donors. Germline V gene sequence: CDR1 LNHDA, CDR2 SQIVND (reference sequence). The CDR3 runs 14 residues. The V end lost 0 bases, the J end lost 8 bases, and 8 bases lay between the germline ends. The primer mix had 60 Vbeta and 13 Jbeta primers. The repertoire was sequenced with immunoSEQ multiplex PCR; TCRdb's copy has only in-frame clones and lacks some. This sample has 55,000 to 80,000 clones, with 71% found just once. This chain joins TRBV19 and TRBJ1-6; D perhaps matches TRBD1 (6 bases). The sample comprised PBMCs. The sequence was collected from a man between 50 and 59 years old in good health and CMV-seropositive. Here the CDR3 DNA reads TGTGCCAGTAGTATAGATGGACAGTATTCACCCCTCCACTTT. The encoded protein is CASSIDGQYSPLHF.